This TCR beta chain emerged from a study of T cell clones after liver transplantation. Only in-frame clones appear in the TCRdb table, and some are missing; sequencing was by immunoSEQ multiplex PCR. The sample consists of 77,000 or so clones, 75% to 85% of them appearing once. There are 14 residues in the CDR3. With V trimmed by 6 bases and J by 2 bases, 6 bases remained unmatched. CDR1 is MNHEY, CDR2 SVGAGI, per germline. This chain connects TRBV6-5 to TRBJ1-2; 7 bases are shared with TRBD1. This TCR came from a human patient who received a liver transplant. Among the T cells, some may be from the graft donor. Material: CD4+ T cells from blood, obtained 12 months after liver transplant. In DNA, the CDR3 is TGTGCCAGCAGACTCTTACAGGGGAACTATGGCTACACCTTC. Translated, it gives CASRLLQGNYGYTF.